Following are 6 T cell receptor beta chains from one sample sequenced in a study of blood T cell repertoires in COVID-19 (TCRdb year 2020). Library construction relied on the immunoSEQ multiplex PCR assay. The immuneACCESS repertoire file appears here via TCRdb, limited to in-frame rearrangements. These files lack a portion of the clones; in checked studies, under half of the deficit traces to unresolved V genes, and the cause of the others is not known. The sample has 150,000 to 170,000 clones on record, under 95% of them singletons. The top ten hold roughly 0.51% of the sample. Sequencing was performed on peripheral blood. The origin of the receptors is a man over 45 with acute or convalescent COVID-19.

V usage is TRBV2 and J usage is TRBJ1-2; a weak D match, TRBD1 (5 bases). V was cut by 6 bases and J by 4 bases, with 15 bases left in between. The CDR3 is made up of 14 amino acids. CDR1 is SNHLY and CDR2 is FYNNEI in the germline V gene. The CDR3 here is CASRAPGFSYGYTF. As DNA, the CDR3 is TGTGCCAGCAGGGCACCAGGGTTCAGCTATGGCTACACCTTC.

This chain joins TRBV9 and TRBJ1-2, with 8 bases aligning to TRBD1. Germline values: CDR1 SGDLS, CDR2 YYNGEE. This CDR3 has 18 residues. J gave up 4 bases and V 0 bases, and 14 bases lay outside the gene matches. CDR3 bases: TGTGCCAGCAGCGTAGACTTTCGGACAGGGTTACCTGCCTATGGCTACACCTTC. Amino acids: CASSVDFRTGLPAYGYTF.

The rearrangement uses TRBV10-3 and TRBJ2-1; no clear D. The CDR3 has 12 residues. Trimming pared 5 bases from V and 6 bases from J, leaving 8 bases between. Germline V lookup: CDR1 ENHRY, CDR2 SYGVKD. CDR3 sequence: CAISTVTNEQFF. The CDR3 bases are TGTGCCATCAGTACAGTTACCAATGAGCAGTTCTTC.

This clone has a single count. One end of the junction fails to match germline, which may point to a read error. The DNA for the CDR3 is TGTGCCAGCAGCTTAGGGACAGGCGCAGAGGGGGCGAACTTC. It encodes CASSLGTGAEGANF. This chain joins TRBV7-2 and TRBJ2-5; 7 bases map to TRBD1. This CDR3 comprises 14 residues. Germline CDR1 reads SGHTA; CDR2 reads FQGNSA.

This sequence joins TRBV6-2 or TRBV6-3 and TRBJ1-2; 8 bases agree with TRBD1. CDR3 length: 16 residues. Germline-derived CDR1 and CDR2 are MNHEY and SVGEGT. V shed 2 bases, J shed 7 bases, and the junction held 12 bases outside the gene matches. The CDR3 protein is CASSYPASGQGIGYTF. The DNA of the CDR3 is TGTGCCAGCAGTTACCCCGCGTCCGGACAGGGCATTGGCTACACCTTC.

This chain uses TRBV3-1 (or the pseudogene TRBV3-2) with TRBJ2-5; D might be TRBD2 (6 bases). V lost 6 bases and J 5 bases, leaving 10 bases between the germline ends. The CDR3 loop spans 12 amino acids. Germline V gives CDR1 LGHDT, CDR2 YNNKEL (reference sequence). CDR3 coding DNA: TGTGCCAGCAGGGTAGCGGCGGAGACCCAGTACTTC. Translating gives CASRVAAETQYF.